The T cell receptor (beta chain) described here comes from a study of blood T cell repertoires in COVID-19. Produced via immunoSEQ multiplex PCR; TCRdb's table is partial and in-frame only. The sample holds over 130,000 clones, approximately 86% seen once. CDR3 length: 12 residues. Per germline, CDR1 SGHAT and CDR2 FQNNGV. The ends were cut back, 5 bases at V and 5 bases at J, with 8 bases in the middle. The sequenced sample was peripheral blood. The TCR was taken from a man in his 70s with acute or convalescent COVID-19. The chain combines TRBV11-2 with TRBJ2-3; TRBD2 might be the D (6 bases). The CDR3 nucleotides are TGTGCCAGCAGCCCGGGGGTAGATACGCAGTATTTT. Its protein product is CASSPGVDTQYF. Complete variable domain (other parts from reference TRBV11-2 and TRBJ2-3): EAGVAQSPRYKIIEKRQSVAFWCNPISGHATLYWYQQILGQGPKLLIQFQNNGVVDDSQLPKDRFSAERLKGVDSTLKIQPAKLEDSAVYLCASSPGVDTQYFGPGTRLTVL.